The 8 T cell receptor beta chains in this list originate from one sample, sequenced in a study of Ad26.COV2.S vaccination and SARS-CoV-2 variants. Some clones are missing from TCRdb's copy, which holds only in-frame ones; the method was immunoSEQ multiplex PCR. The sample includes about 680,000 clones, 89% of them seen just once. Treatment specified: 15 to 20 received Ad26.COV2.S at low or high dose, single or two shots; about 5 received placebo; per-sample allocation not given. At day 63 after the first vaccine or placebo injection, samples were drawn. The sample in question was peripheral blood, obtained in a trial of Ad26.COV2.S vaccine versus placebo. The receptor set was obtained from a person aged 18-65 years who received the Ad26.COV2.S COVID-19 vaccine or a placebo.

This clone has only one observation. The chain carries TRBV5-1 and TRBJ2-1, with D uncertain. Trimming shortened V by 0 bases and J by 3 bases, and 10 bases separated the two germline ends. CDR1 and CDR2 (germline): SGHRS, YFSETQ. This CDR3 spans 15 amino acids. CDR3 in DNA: TGCGCCAGCAGCTTGGAACAAAGCCTCTACAATGAGCAGTTCTTC. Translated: CASSLEQSLYNEQFF.

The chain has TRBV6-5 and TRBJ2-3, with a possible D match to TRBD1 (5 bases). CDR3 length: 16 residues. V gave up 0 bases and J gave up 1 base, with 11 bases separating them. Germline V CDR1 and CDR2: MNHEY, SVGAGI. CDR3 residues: CASSYSNQQGTDTQYF. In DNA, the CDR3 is TGTGCCAGCAGTTACTCGAACCAACAGGGCACAGATACGCAGTATTTT.

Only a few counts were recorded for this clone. Here the CDR3 DNA reads TGTGCCAGCAGCCAGCAAACCGGGGAGCTGTTTTTT. Residues: CASSQQTGELFF. The genes are TRBV2 and TRBJ2-2; D remains ambiguous. The germline CDR1 and CDR2 sequences are SNHLY and FYNNEI. The length of the CDR3 is 12 residues. The germline V and J ends were trimmed by 6 bases and 5 bases, with 7 bases remaining between them.

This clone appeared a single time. In nucleotides, the CDR3 is TGTGCCAGCAGTACCTACAGGGGCGATGGCTACACCTTC. Amino acids: CASSTYRGDGYTF. The J gene is TRBJ1-2, the V gene TRBV6-2 or TRBV6-3, with 7 bases matching TRBD1. V shed 5 bases and J 6 bases; nucleotides not matched to a gene: 6. This CDR3 is 13 amino acids long. Germline assignment: CDR1 MNHEY and CDR2 SVGEGT.

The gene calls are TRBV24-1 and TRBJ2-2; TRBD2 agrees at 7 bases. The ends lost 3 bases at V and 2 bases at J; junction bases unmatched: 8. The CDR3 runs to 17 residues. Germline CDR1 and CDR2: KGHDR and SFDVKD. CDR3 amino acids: CATSDGRERYNTGELFF. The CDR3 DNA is TGTGCCACCAGTGATGGGCGGGAGCGATATAACACCGGGGAGCTGTTTTTT.

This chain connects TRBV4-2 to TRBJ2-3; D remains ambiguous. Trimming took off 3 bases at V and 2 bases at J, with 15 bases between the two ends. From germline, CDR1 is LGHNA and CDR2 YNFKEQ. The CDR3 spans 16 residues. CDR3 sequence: CASSQNVLGFTDTQYF. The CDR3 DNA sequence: TGTGCCAGCAGCCAGAATGTGTTGGGGTTCACAGATACGCAGTATTTT.

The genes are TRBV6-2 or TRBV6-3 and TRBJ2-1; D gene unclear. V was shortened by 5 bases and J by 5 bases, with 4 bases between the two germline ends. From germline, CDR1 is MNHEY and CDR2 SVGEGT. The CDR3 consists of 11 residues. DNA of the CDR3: TGTGCCAGCAGTCCAAACAATGAGCAGTTCTTC. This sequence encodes CASSPNNEQFF.

CDR3 nucleotides: TGTGCCAGCAGCCAGGCAGGGGGCGTTGGAAAACTGTTTTTT. It is translated as CASSQAGGVGKLFF. The chain links TRBV3-1 (or the pseudogene TRBV3-2) to TRBJ1-4; TRBD1 matches at 8 bases. Germline CDR1 and CDR2: LGHDT and YNNKEL (reference sequence). The J segment lost 10 bases and the V segment lost 3 bases, leaving 7 bases of the junction unmatched. CDR3 length equals 14 residues.